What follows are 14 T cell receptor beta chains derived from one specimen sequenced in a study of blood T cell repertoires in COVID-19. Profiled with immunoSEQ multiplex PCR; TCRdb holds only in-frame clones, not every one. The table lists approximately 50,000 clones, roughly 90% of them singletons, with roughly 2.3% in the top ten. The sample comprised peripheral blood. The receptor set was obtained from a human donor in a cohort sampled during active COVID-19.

In nucleotides, the CDR3 is TGTGCCAGCGTTACCACCGGGACAAGTGAGCAGTTCTTC. The encoded protein is CASVTTGTSEQFF. The chain employs TRBV12-3 or TRBV12-4 and TRBJ2-1, with TRBD1 as a possible D gene (6 bases). The CDR3 has 13 residues. V lost 8 bases to trimming and J lost 9 bases, with 17 bases between them.

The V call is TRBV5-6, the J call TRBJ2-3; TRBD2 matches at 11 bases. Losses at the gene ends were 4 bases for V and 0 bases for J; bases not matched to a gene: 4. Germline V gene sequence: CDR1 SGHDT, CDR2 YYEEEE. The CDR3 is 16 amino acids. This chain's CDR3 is CASSATSGTSTDTQYF. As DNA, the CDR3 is TGTGCCAGCAGCGCGACTAGCGGGACTAGCACAGATACGCAGTATTTT.

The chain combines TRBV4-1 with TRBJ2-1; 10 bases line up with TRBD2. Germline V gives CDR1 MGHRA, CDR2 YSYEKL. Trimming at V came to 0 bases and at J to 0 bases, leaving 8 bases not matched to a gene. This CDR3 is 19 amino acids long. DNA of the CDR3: TGCGCCAGCAGCCAAGATCTACTAGCGGGGTGGAGCTCCTACAATGAGCAGTTCTTC. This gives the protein CASSQDLLAGWSSYNEQFF.

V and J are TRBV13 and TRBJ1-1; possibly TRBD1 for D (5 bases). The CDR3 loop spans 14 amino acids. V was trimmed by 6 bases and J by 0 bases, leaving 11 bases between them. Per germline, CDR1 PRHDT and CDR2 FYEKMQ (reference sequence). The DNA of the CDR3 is TGTGCCAGCAGGCGACAGAACATGAACACTGAAGCTTTCTTT. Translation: CASRRQNMNTEAFF.

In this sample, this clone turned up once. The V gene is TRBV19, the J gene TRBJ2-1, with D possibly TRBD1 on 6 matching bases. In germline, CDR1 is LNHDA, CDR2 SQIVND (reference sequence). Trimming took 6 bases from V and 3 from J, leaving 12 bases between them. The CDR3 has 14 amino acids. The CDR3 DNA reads TGTGCCAGTAGATCAGGGGCCGGCTACAATGAGCAGTTCTTC. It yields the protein CASRSGAGYNEQFF. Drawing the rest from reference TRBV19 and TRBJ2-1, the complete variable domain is DGGITQSPKYLFRKEGQNVTLSCEQNLNHDAMYWYRQDPGQGLRLIYYSQIVNDFQKGDIAEGYSVSREKKESFPLTVTSAQKNPTAFYLCASRSGAGYNEQFFGPGTRLTVL.

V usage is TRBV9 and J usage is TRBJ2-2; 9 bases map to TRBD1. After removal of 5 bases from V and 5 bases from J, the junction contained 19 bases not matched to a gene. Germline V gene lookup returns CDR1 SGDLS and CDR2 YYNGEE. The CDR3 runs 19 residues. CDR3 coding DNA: TGTGCCAGCAGTGCCAGGGAGGGAACGGGGACAGGGCTTACCGGGGAGCTGTTTTTT. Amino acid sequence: CASSAREGTGTGLTGELFF.

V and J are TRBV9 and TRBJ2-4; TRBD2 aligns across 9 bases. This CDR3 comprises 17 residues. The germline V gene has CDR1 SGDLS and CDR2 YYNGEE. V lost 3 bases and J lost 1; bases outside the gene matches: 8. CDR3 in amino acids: CASSAGTSIGAKNIQYF. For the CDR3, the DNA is TGTGCCAGCAGCGCCGGGACTAGCATCGGGGCCAAAAACATTCAGTACTTC. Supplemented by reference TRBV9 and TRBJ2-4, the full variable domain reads DSGVTQTPKHLITATGQRVTLRCSPRSGDLSVYWYQQSLDQGLQFLIQYYNGEERAKGNILERFSAQQFPDLHSELNLSSLELGDSALYFCASSAGTSIGAKNIQYFGAGTRLSVL.

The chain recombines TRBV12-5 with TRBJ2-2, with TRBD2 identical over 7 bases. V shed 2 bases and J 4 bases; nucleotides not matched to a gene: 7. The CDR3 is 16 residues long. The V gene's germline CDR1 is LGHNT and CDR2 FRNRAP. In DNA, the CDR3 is TGTGCTAGTGGTTTGCCTGGGACTATCAGCACCGGGGAGCTGTTTTTT. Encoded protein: CASGLPGTISTGELFF.

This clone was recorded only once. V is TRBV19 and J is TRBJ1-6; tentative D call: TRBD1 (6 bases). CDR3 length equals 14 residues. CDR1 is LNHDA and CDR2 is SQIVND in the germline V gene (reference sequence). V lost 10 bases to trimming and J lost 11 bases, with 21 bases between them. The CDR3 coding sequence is TGTGCCACAAAAACAGGGATAGGGGATGCACCCCTCCACTTT. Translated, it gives CATKTGIGDAPLHF. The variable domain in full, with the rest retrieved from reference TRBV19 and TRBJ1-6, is DGGITQSPKYLFRKEGQNVTLSCEQNLNHDAMYWYRQDPGQGLRLIYYSQIVNDFQKGDIAEGYSVSREKKESFPLTVTSAQKNPTAFYLCATKTGIGDAPLHFGNGTRLTVT.

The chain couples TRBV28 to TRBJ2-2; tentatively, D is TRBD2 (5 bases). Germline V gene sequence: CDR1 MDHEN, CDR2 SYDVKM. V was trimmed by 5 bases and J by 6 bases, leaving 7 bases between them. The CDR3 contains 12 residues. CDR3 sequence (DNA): TGTGCCAGCAGTCTAGCTTCCGGGGAGCTGTTTTTT. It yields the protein CASSLASGELFF.

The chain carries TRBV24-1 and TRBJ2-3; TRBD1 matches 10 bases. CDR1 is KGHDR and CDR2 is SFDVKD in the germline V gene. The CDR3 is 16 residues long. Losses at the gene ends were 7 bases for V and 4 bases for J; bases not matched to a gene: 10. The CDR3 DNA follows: TGTGCCACCAGCGGTAGTGGGACAGGGGCTGCAGATACGCAGTATTTT. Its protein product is CATSGSGTGAADTQYF.

CDR3 coding DNA: TGTGCCAGTAGTCCCCAGGGAGGGAATGAGCAGTTCTTC. Its translation: CASSPQGGNEQFF. The chain employs TRBV19 and TRBJ2-1, with 7 bases aligning to TRBD2. Losses at the gene ends were 5 bases for V and 7 bases for J; bases not matched to a gene: 5. In germline, CDR1 is LNHDA, CDR2 SQIVND (reference sequence). The CDR3 totals 13 residues.

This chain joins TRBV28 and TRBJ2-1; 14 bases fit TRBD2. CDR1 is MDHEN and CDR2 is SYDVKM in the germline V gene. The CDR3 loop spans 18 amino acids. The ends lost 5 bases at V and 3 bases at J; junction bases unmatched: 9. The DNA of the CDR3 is TGTGCCAGCAGTCCCGGGACTAGCGGGAGTGTGTACTACAATGAGCAGTTCTTC. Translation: CASSPGTSGSVYYNEQFF.

CDR3 DNA sequence: TGTGCCAGCAAAGGGGGGGGAGAGACCCAGTACTTC. It translates to CASKGGGETQYF. The V call is TRBV6-5, the J call TRBJ2-5; D may be TRBD2 (7 bases). CDR1 and CDR2 (germline): MNHEY, SVGAGI. The CDR3 has 12 residues. Trimming stripped 7 bases from V and 4 bases from J, with 10 bases between.